The 10 T cell receptor beta chains given below trace back to one sample, sequenced in a study of blood T cell repertoires in COVID-19 (dated by TCRdb to 2020 to 2021). The library was generated by the immunoSEQ multiplex PCR assay. In TCRdb, the immuneACCESS table is reduced to in-frame sequences with V and J assigned. These tables do not hold every clone; where another copy was compared, an unresolved V gene accounts for under half, and the others remain unexplained. Across this sample there are approximately 180,000 clones, with approximately 78% seen only once. Of the sample, roughly a sixth is held by the ten largest clones. Specimen: PBMCs or T cells enriched from blood (not recorded which). Receptors were obtained from a woman aged 45-65 years who had recovered from COVID-19.

The V and J genes are TRBV19 and TRBJ1-5; tentative D call: TRBD1 (6 bases). The CDR3 totals 13 residues. The V end was cut by 3 bases, the J end by 6 bases, with 9 bases between. Per germline, CDR1 LNHDA and CDR2 SQIVND (reference sequence). The CDR3 DNA sequence: TGTGCCAGTAGTATCGGACAGTTTCAGCCCCAGCATTTT. Translated, it gives CASSIGQFQPQHF.

The chain employs TRBV5-4 and TRBJ2-4; 8 bases are shared with TRBD2. The V gene's germline CDR1 is SGHNT and CDR2 YYREEE (reference sequence). Unmatched junction bases numbered 5, after V lost 3 bases and J lost 3 bases. CDR3 length: 15 residues. The chain's CDR3 is CASSSAGRDKNIQYF. In DNA form, the CDR3 reads TGTGCCAGCAGCTCGGCCGGGAGGGACAAAAACATTCAGTACTTC.

In this sample, this clone turned up a few times. J is TRBJ2-7 and V is TRBV28; TRBD2 matches 10 bases. Looked up from germline, CDR1 is MDHEN and CDR2 is SYDVKM. V was clipped by 1 base and J by 7 bases; unmatched bases: 7. The length of the CDR3 is 15 residues. CDR3 in DNA: TGTGCCAGCAGTTTATTGGCTAGCGGGAGCGGGGAGCAGTACTTC. Translating gives CASSLLASGSGEQYF.

This clone has just one count. The rearrangement joins TRBV11-3 to TRBJ1-5, with D perhaps TRBD1 (6 bases). Trimming removed 4 bases at V and 7 bases at J, with 26 bases between. The CDR3 consists of 18 residues. Germline V gives CDR1 SGHNT, CDR2 YENEEA. The CDR3 is CASSSGGQESAVNQPQHF. CDR3 bases: TGTGCCAGCAGCTCGGGGGGGCAGGAGTCTGCCGTAAACCAGCCCCAGCATTTT. Together with reference TRBV11-3 and TRBJ1-5, the CDR3 gives the full variable domain: EAGVVQSPRYKIIEKKQPVAFWCNPISGHNTLYWYLQNLGQGPELLIRYENEEAVDDSQLPKDRFSAERLKGVDSTLKIQPAELGDSAVYLCASSSGGQESAVNQPQHFGDGTRLSIL.

The J gene is TRBJ2-1, the V gene TRBV6-5; D call uncertain. The germline V gene encodes CDR1 MNHEY and CDR2 SVGAGI. CDR3 length: 15 amino acids. Deletions cut 10 bases from V and 0 bases from J, with 16 bases between. The CDR3 region is CATLKTSSSYNEQFF. The CDR3, as DNA: TGTGCCACCTTAAAAACGTCCAGCTCCTACAATGAGCAGTTCTTC.

The V and J genes are TRBV29-1 and TRBJ2-7, with 12 bases that match TRBD2. Unmatched junction bases numbered 7, after V lost 7 bases and J lost 3 bases. This CDR3 has 14 amino acids. Germline CDR1 is SQVTM and CDR2 is ANQGSEA. CDR3: CSARTSGMNYEQYF. The CDR3 DNA reads TGCAGCGCCCGGACTAGCGGGATGAACTACGAGCAGTACTTC.

This chain connects TRBV28 to TRBJ2-2, with no clear D. The germline CDR1 and CDR2 sequences are MDHEN and SYDVKM. The CDR3 sequence is 12 residues long. V was trimmed by 7 bases and J by 4 bases, leaving 7 bases between them. As DNA, the CDR3 is TGTGCCAGCAAAATTCTCACCGGGGAGCTGTTTTTT. It translates to CASKILTGELFF.

This rearrangement joins TRBV19 to TRBJ2-2; D is perhaps TRBD1 (6 bases). This CDR3 has 14 residues. Germline V gene sequence: CDR1 LNHDA, CDR2 SQIVND (reference sequence). Deletions cut 9 bases from V and 5 bases from J, with 16 bases between. The CDR3, as DNA: TGTGCCAGCTGGGGTCTCCAGGGGACCGGGGAGCTGTTTTTT. It codes for CASWGLQGTGELFF.

This chain links TRBV7-9 with TRBJ1-1; perhaps TRBD1 as D (6 bases). The V gene lost 1 base and the J gene lost 6 bases, with 18 bases spanning the gap. The CDR3 extends over 16 amino acids. Germline CDR1 SEHNR, CDR2 FQNEAQ (reference sequence). The CDR3 here is CASSLVGARQVAEAFF. Written as DNA, the CDR3 is TGTGCCAGCAGCTTAGTGGGGGCTCGGCAGGTGGCTGAAGCTTTCTTT.

The chain joins TRBV6-2 or TRBV6-3 to TRBJ2-7, with TRBD1 matching over 9 bases. Per germline, CDR1 MNHEY and CDR2 SVGEGT. CDR3 length: 16 residues. Unmatched junction bases numbered 14, after V lost 5 bases and J lost 6 bases. In DNA, the CDR3 is TGTGCCAGCAGTCCCCCCGGGACAGGGCCACTAGGCGAGCAGTACTTC. As protein: CASSPPGTGPLGEQYF.